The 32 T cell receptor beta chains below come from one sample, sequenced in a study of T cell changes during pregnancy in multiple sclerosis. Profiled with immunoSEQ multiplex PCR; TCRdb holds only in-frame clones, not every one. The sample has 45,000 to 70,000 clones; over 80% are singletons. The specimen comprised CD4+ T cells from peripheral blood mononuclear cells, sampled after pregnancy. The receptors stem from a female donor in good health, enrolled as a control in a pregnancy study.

The CDR3 nucleotides read TGTGCCACCAGCAGAGGGGACAGGGACACCGGGGAGCTGTTTTTT. This sequence encodes CATSRGDRDTGELFF. This chain joins TRBV15 and TRBJ2-2; TRBD1 aligns across 9 bases. The germline V gene has CDR1 LNHNV and CDR2 YYDKDF (reference sequence). V was clipped by 1 base and J by 3 bases; unmatched bases: 0. This CDR3 comprises 15 residues. Full variable domain (remainder filled in from reference TRBV15 and TRBJ2-2): DAMVIQNPRYQVTQFGKPVTLSCSQTLNHNVMYWYQQKSSQAPKLLFHYYDKDFNNEADTPDNFQSRRPNTSFCFLDIRSPGLGDTAMYLCATSRGDRDTGELFFGEGSRLTVL.

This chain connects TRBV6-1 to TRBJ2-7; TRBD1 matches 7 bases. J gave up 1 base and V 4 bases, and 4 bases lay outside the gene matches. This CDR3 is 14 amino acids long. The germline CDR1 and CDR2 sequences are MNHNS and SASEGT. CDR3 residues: CASSATGESYEQYF. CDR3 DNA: TGTGCCAGCAGTGCTACAGGGGAGTCCTACGAGCAGTACTTC.

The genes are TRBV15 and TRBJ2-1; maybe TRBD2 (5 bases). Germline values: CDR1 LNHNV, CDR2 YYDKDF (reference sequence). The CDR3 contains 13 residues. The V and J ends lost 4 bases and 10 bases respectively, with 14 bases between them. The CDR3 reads CATSTFTGREQFF. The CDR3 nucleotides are TGTGCCACCAGCACGTTTACGGGAAGGGAGCAGTTCTTC.

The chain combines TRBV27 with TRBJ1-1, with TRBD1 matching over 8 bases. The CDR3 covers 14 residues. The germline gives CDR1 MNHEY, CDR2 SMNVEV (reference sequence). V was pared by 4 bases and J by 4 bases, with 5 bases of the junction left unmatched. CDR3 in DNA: TGTGCCAGCAGTTCGACCAGGGGGCCCACTGAAGCTTTCTTT. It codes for CASSSTRGPTEAFF.

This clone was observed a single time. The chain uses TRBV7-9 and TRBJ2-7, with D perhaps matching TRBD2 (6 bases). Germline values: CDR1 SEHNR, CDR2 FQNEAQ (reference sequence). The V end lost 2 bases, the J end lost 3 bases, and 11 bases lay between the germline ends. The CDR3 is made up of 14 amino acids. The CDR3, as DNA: TGTGCCAGCAGCTTAATCGGAGGGTTCTACGAGCAGTACTTC. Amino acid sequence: CASSLIGGFYEQYF.

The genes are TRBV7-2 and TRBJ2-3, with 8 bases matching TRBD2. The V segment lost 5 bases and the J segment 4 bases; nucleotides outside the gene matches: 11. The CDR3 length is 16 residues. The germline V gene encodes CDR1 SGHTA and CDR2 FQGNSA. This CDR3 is CASSPRGTGGPDTQYF. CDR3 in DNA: TGTGCCAGCAGCCCCCGAGGGACGGGGGGGCCAGATACGCAGTATTTT.

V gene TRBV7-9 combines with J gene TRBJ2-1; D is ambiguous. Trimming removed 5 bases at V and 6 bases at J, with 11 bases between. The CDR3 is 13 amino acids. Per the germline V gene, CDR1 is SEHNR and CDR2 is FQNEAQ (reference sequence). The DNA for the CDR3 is TGTGCCAGCAGCCTGGCTCGGGTCAATGAGCAGTTCTTC. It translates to CASSLARVNEQFF. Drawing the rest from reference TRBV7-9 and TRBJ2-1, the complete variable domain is DTGVSQNPRHKITKRGQNVTFRCDPISEHNRLYWYRQTLGQGPEFLTYFQNEAQLEKSRLLSDRFSAERPKGSFSTLEIQRTEQGDSAMYLCASSLARVNEQFFGPGTRLTVL.

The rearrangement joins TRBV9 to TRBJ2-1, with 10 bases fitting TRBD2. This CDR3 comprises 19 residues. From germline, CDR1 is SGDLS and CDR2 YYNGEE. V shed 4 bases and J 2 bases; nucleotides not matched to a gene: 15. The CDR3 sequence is CASSPPSASGGDTYNEQFF. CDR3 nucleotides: TGTGCCAGCAGCCCCCCGTCGGCTAGCGGGGGTGACACCTACAATGAGCAGTTCTTC.

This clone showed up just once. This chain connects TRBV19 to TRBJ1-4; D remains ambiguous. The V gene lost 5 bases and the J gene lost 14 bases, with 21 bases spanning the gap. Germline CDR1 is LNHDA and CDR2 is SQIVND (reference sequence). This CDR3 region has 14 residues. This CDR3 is CASSASIQRFRLFF. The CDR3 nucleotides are TGTGCCAGTAGTGCAAGCATTCAGAGGTTTCGGCTGTTTTTT.

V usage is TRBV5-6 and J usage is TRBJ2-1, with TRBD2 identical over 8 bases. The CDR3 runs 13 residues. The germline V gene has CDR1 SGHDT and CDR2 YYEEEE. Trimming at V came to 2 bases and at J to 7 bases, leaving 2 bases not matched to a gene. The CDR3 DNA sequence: TGTGCCAGCAGCTTCGGGGGGGCGAATGAGCAGTTCTTC. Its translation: CASSFGGANEQFF. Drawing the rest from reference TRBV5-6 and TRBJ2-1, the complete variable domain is DAGVTQSPTHLIKTRGQQVTLRCSPKSGHDTVSWYQQALGQGPQFIFQYYEEEERQRGNFPDRFSGHQFPNYSSELNVNALLLGDSALYLCASSFGGANEQFFGPGTRLTVL.

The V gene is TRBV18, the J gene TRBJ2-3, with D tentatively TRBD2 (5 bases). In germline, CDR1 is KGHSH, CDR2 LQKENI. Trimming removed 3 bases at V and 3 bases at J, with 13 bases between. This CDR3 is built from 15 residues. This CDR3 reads CASSPQKSGTDTQYF. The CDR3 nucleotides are TGTGCCAGCTCACCTCAGAAATCGGGGACAGATACGCAGTATTTT.

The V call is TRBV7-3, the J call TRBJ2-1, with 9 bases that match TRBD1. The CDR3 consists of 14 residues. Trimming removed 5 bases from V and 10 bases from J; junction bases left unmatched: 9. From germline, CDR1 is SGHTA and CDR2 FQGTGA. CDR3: CASSPGTGRDEQFF. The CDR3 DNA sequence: TGTGCCAGCAGCCCAGGGACAGGGCGGGACGAGCAGTTCTTC.

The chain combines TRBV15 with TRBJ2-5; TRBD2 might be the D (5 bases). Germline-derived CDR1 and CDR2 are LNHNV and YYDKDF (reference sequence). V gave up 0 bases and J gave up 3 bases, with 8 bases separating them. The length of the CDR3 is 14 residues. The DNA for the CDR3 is TGTGCCACCAGCAGAGAATCCGGGAAAGAGACCCAGTACTTC. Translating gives CATSRESGKETQYF.

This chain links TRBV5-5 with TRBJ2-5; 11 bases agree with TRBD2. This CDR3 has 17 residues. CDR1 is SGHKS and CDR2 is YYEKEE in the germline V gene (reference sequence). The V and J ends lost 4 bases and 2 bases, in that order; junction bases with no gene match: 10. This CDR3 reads CASSSTGTSGPQETQYF. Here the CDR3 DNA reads TGTGCCAGCAGCAGCACCGGGACTAGCGGCCCACAAGAGACCCAGTACTTC.

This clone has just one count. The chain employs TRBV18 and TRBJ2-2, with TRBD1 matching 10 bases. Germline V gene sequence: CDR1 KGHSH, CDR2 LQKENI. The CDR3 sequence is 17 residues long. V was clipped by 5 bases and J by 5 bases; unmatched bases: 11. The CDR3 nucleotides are TGTGCCAGCTCAATTCTCTCGACAGGGGGCGATACCGGGGAGCTGTTTTTT. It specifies CASSILSTGGDTGELFF.

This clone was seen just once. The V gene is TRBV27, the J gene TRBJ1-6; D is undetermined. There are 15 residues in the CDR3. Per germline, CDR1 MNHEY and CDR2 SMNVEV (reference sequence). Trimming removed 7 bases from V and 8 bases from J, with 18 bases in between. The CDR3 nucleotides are TGTGCCAGCACCCCCGGACGGTTGGAGGATTCACCCCTCCACTTT. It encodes CASTPGRLEDSPLHF.

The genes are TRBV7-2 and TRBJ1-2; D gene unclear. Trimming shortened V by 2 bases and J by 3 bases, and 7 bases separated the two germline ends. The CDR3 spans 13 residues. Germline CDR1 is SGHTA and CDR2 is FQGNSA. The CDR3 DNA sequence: TGTGCCAGCAGCTTAAAGCTAGACTATGGCTACACCTTC. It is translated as CASSLKLDYGYTF.

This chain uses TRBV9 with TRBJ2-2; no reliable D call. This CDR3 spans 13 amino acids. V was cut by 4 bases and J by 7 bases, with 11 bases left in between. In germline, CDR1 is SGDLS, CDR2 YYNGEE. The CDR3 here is CASSPHFGGELFF. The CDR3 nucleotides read TGTGCCAGCAGCCCGCACTTCGGCGGGGAGCTGTTTTTT.

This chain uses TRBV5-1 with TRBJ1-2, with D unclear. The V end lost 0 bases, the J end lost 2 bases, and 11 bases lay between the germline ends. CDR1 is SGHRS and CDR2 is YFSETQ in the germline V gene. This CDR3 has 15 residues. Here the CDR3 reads CASSLGGGQNYGYTF. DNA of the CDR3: TGCGCCAGCAGCTTGGGCGGAGGGCAGAACTATGGCTACACCTTC.

CDR3 residues: CASSPLTTNYGYTF. The CDR3 DNA is TGTGCCAGCAGCCCTCTTACAACTAACTATGGCTACACCTTC. This rearrangement joins TRBV9 to TRBJ1-2; unclear D gene. From germline, CDR1 is SGDLS and CDR2 YYNGEE. V was pared by 4 bases and J by 0 bases, with 10 bases between. The CDR3 has 14 amino acids. Based on the CDR3 plus reference TRBV9 and TRBJ1-2, the full variable domain is DSGVTQTPKHLITATGQRVTLRCSPRSGDLSVYWYQQSLDQGLQFLIQYYNGEERAKGNILERFSAQQFPDLHSELNLSSLELGDSALYFCASSPLTTNYGYTFGSGTRLTVV.

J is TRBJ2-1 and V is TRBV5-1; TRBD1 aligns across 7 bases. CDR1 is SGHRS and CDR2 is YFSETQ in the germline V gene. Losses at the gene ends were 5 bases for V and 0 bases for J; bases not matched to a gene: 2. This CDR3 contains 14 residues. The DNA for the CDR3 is TGCGCCAGCAGGGGGACAGTCTCCTACAATGAGCAGTTCTTC. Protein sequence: CASRGTVSYNEQFF.

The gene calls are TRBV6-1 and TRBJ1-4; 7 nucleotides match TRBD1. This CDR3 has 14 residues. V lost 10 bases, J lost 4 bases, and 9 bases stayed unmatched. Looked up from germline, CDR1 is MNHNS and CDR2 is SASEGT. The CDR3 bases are TGTGCCATCCGACAGGGCTTCTTTAATGAAAAACTGTTTTTT. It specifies CAIRQGFFNEKLFF.

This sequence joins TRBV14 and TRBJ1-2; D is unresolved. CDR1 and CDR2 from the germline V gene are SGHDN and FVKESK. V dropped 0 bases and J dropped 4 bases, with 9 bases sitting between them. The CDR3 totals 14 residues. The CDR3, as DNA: TGTGCCAGCAGCCAAGAGGAGTTGAGCTATGGCTACACCTTC. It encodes CASSQEELSYGYTF.

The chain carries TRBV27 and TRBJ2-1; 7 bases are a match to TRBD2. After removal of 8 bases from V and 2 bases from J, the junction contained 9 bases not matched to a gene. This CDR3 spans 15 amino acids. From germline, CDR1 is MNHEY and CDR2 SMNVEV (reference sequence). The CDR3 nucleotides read TGTGCCAGCGGGGAGGGGTTAGGGACCTACAATGAGCAGTTCTTC. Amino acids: CASGEGLGTYNEQFF.

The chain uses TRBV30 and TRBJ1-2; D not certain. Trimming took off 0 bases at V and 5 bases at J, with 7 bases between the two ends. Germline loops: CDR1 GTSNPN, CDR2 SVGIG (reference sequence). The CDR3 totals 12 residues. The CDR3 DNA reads TGTGCCTGGAGTGTTAGTTCATATGGCTACACCTTC. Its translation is CAWSVSSYGYTF.

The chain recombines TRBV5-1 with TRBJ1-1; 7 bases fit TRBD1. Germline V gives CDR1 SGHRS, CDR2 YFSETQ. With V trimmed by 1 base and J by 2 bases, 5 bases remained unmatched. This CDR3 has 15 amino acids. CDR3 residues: CASSLRQGPNTEAFF. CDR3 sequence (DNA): TGCGCCAGCAGCTTGAGACAGGGCCCAAACACTGAAGCTTTCTTT. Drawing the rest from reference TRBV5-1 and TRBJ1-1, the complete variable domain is KAGVTQTPRYLIKTRGQQVTLSCSPISGHRSVSWYQQTPGQGLQFLFEYFSETQRNKGNFPGRFSGRQFSNSRSEMNVSTLELGDSALYLCASSLRQGPNTEAFFGQGTRLTVV.

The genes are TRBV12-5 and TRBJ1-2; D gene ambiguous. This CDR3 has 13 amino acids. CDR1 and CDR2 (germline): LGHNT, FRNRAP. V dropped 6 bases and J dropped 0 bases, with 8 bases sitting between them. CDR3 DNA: TGTGCTAGTGGGGTTGGAGCTAACTATGGCTACACCTTC. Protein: CASGVGANYGYTF.

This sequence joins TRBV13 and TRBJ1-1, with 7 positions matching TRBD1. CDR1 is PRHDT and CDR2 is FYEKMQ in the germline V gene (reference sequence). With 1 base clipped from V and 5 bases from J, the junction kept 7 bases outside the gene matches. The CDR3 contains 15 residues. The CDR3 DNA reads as TGTGCCAGCAGCTTAGCCGACAGGGTGAGGACTGAAGCTTTCTTT. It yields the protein CASSLADRVRTEAFF.

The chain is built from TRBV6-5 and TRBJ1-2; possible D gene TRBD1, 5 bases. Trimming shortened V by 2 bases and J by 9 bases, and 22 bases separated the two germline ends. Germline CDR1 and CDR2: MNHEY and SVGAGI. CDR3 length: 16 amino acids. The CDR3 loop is CASSYEAGPRGTRYTF. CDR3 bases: TGTGCCAGCAGTTACGAGGCCGGGCCCCGAGGGACTCGCTACACCTTC.

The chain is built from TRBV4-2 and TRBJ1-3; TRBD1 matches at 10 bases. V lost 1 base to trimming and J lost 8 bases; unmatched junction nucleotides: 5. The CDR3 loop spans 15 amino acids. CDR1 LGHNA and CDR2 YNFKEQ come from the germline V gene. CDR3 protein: CASSQVRQGADTIYF. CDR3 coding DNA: TGTGCCAGCAGCCAAGTAAGACAGGGGGCAGACACCATATATTTT.

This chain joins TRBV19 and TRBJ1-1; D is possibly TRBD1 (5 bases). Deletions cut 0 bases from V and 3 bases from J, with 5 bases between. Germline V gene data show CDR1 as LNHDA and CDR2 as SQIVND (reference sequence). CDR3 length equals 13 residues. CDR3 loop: CASSIDRDTEAFF. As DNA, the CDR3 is TGTGCCAGTAGTATAGACAGGGACACTGAAGCTTTCTTT.

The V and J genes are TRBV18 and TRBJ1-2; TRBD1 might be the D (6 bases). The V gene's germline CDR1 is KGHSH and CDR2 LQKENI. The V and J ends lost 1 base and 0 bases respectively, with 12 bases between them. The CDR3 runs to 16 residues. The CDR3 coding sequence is TGTGCCAGCTCACCACTGGACAGACCAGCTAACTATGGCTACACCTTC. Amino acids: CASSPLDRPANYGYTF.